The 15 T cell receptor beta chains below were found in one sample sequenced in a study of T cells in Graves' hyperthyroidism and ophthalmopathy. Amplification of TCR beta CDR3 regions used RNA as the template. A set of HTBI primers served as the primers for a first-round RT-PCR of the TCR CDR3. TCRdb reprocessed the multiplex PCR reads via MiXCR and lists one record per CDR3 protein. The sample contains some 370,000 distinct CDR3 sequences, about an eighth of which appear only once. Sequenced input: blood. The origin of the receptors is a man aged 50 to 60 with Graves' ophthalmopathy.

The CDR3 here is CASSYSIGSQGVSGANVLTF. The CDR3 nucleotides read TGTGCCAGCAGTTACTCGATCGGGTCCCAGGGCGTGTCTGGGGCCAACGTCCTGACTTTC. The V call is TRBV6-5, the J call TRBJ2-6, with TRBD1 as a possible D gene (5 bases). CDR1 and CDR2 (germline): MNHEY, SVGAGI. Trimming removed 0 bases from V and 1 base from J, with 19 bases in between. The CDR3 length is 20 residues.

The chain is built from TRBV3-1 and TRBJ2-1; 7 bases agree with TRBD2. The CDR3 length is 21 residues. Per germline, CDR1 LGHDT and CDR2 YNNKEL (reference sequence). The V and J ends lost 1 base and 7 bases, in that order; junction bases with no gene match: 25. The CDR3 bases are TGTGCCAGCAGCCAAGTCCCTGGAGGCCGACTTCGTGGGAGGGCCCGAAATGAGCAGTTCTTC. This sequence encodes CASSQVPGGRLRGRARNEQFF.

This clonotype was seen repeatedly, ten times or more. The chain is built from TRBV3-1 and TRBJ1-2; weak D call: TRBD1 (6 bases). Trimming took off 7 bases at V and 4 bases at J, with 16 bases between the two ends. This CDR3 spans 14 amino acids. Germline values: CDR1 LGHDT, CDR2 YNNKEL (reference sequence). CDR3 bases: TGTGCCAGCACCTGGACAGACTCCCGCTATGGCTACACCTTC. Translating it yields CASTWTDSRYGYTF.

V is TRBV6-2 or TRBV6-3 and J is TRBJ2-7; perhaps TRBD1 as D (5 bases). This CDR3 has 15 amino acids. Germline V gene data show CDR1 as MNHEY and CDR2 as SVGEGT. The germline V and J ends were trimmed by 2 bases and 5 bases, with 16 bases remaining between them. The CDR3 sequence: CASSYRGLGNNEQYF. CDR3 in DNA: TGTGCCAGCAGTTACAGGGGATTAGGGAATAACGAGCAGTACTTC.

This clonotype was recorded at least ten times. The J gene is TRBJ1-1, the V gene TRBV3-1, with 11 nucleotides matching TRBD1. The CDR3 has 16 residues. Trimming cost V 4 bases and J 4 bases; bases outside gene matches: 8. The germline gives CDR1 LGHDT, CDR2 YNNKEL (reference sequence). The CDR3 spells CASSPTPGTGGTEAFF. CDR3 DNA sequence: TGTGCCAGCAGCCCCACCCCCGGGACAGGGGGCACTGAAGCTTTCTTT.

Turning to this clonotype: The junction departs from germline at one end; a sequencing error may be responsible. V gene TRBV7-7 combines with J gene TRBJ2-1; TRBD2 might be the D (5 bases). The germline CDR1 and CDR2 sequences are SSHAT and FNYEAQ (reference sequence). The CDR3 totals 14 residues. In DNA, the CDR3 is TGTGCTAGCAGCTTATTCGAGAGGGACAATGAGCAGTTCTTC. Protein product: CASSLFERDNEQFF. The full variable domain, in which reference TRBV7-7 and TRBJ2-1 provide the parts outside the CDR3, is GAGVSQSPRYKVTKRGQDVTLRCDPISSHATLYWYQQALGQGPEFLTYFNYEAQPDKSGLPSDRFSAERPEGSISTLTIQRTEQRDSAMYRCASSLFERDNEQFFGPGTRLTVL.

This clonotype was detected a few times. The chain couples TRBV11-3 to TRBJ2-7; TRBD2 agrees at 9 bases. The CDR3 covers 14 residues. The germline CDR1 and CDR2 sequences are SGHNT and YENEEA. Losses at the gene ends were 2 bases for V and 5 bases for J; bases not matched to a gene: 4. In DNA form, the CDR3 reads TGTGCCAGCAGCTTATTCGCGGGAGGGGACGAGCAGTACTTC. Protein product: CASSLFAGGDEQYF.

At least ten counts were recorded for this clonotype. The CDR3 spells CASSNPGLSGTDTQYF. The DNA of the CDR3 is TGTGCCAGCAGTAACCCGGGACTATCGGGCACAGATACGCAGTATTTT. The V gene is TRBV12-3 or TRBV12-4, the J gene TRBJ2-3; 7 nucleotides align to TRBD2. The CDR3 is 16 amino acids. Germline trimming cut 5 bases from V and 1 base from J; bases unmatched to any gene: 9.

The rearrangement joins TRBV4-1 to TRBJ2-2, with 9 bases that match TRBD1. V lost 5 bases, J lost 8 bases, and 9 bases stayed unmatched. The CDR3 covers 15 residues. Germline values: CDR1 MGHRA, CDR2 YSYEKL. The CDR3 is CASSGHGTGTGELFF. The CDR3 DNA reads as TGCGCCAGCAGCGGACACGGGACAGGGACGGGGGAGCTGTTTTTT.

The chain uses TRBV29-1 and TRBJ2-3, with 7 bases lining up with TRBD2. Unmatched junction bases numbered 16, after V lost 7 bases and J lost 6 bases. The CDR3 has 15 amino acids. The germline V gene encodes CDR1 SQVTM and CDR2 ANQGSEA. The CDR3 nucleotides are TGCAGCGGCGGGAGTTTCCAGACACACACGGATACGCAGTATTTT. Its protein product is CSGGSFQTHTDTQYF.

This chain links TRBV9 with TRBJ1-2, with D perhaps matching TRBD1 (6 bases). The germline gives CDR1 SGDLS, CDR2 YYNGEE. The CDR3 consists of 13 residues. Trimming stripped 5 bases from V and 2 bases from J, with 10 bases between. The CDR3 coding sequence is TGTGCCAGCAGAAACAGGGACAACTATGGCTACACCTTC. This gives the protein CASRNRDNYGYTF. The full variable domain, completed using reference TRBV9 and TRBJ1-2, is DSGVTQTPKHLITATGQRVTLRCSPRSGDLSVYWYQQSLDQGLQFLIQYYNGEERAKGNILERFSAQQFPDLHSELNLSSLELGDSALYFCASRNRDNYGYTFGSGTRLTVV.

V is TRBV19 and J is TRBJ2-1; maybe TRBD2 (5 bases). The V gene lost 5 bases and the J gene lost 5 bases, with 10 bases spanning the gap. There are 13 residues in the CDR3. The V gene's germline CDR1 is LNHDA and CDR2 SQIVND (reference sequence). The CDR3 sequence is CASSLKRHNEQFF. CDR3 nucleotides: TGTGCCAGTAGTCTAAAGCGGCACAATGAGCAGTTCTTC.

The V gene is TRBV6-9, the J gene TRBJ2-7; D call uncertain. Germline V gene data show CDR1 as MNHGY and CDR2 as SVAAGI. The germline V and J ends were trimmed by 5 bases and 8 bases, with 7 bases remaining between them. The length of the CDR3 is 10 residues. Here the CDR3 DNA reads TGTGCCAGCAGTGATTTGAAGCAGTACTTC. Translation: CASSDLKQYF.

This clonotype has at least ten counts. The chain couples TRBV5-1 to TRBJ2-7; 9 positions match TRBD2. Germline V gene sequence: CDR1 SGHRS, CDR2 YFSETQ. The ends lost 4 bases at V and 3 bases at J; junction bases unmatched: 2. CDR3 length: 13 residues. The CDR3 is CASSPSGIYEQYF. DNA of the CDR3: TGCGCCAGCAGCCCTAGCGGGATCTACGAGCAGTACTTC.

The CDR3 here is CASSSLGQGGTGELFF. The CDR3 DNA follows: TGTGCCAGCAGTTCCCTCGGACAGGGGGGTACCGGGGAGCTGTTTTTT. This chain links TRBV28 with TRBJ2-2; 10 bases line up with TRBD1. The CDR3 has 16 residues. The V gene's germline CDR1 is MDHEN and CDR2 SYDVKM. V lost 4 bases to trimming and J lost 5 bases; unmatched junction nucleotides: 7.